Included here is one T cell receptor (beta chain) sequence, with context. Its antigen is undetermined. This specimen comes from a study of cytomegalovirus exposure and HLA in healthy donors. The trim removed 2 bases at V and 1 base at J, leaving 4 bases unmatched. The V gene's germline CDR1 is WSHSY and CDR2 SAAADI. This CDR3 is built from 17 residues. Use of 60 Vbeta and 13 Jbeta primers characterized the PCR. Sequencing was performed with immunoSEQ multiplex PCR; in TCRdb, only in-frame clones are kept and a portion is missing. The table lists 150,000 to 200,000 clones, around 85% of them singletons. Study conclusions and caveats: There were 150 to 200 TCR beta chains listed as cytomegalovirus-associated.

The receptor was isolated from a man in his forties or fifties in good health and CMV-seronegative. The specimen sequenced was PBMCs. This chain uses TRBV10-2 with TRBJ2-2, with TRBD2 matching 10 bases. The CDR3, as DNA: TGCGCCAGCAGTGAGACATCTAGCGGGGGGAACACCGGGGAGCTGTTTTTT. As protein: CASSETSSGGNTGELFF.